A single sample is the source of the 19 T cell receptor beta chains below, sequenced in a study of control samples from healthy donors and cancer patients. Clones were read by immunoSEQ multiplex PCR, and TCRdb kept only the in-frame ones, dropping some. Of about 120,000 clones listed, 89% are singletons. Sequencing was done on a sample of blood. The receptor source for this set is a man aged 45-65 years in good health.

The chain is built from TRBV25-1 and TRBJ1-2; unclear D gene. Germline values: CDR1 MGHDK, CDR2 SYGVNS. V lost 2 bases and J lost 5, with 12 bases in between. This CDR3 region has 14 residues. The CDR3: CASSEAGRRYGYTF. The CDR3 nucleotides are TGTGCCAGCAGTGAAGCGGGCAGAAGATATGGCTACACCTTC.

The chain links TRBV30 to TRBJ2-3, with 8 bases aligning to TRBD2. CDR3 length equals 15 residues. After removal of 0 bases from V and 5 bases from J, the junction contained 7 bases not matched to a gene. Germline-derived CDR1 and CDR2 are GTSNPN and SVGIG (reference sequence). CDR3 sequence: CAWSVGAGTRDTQYF. CDR3 nucleotides: TGTGCCTGGAGTGTAGGGGCAGGGACTAGAGATACGCAGTATTTT.

Only one count was recorded for this clone. The chain uses TRBV6-6 and TRBJ1-5; D remains ambiguous. V gave up 0 bases and J gave up 4 bases, with 13 bases separating them. CDR3 size: 16 residues. From germline, CDR1 is MNHNY and CDR2 SVGAGI (reference sequence). CDR3: CASSYSMGLGNQPQHF. The CDR3 coding sequence is TGTGCCAGCAGTTACTCGATGGGATTGGGTAATCAGCCCCAGCATTTT.

The V call is TRBV5-8, the J call TRBJ2-3; possibly TRBD1 for D (5 bases). Germline V gene sequence: CDR1 SGHTS, CDR2 YDEGEE. This CDR3 comprises 13 residues. V was shortened by 2 bases and J by 5 bases, with 9 bases between the two germline ends. The DNA of the CDR3 is TGTGCCAGCAGCTTCTTTACAGGAGATACGCAGTATTTT. It yields the protein CASSFFTGDTQYF.

This CDR3 reads CASSPGRQSSYNEQFF. Here the CDR3 DNA reads TGTGCCAGCTCACCAGGGCGGCAGAGCTCCTACAATGAGCAGTTCTTC. The chain is built from TRBV18 and TRBJ2-1; D not resolved. The V gene lost 2 bases and the J gene lost 0 bases, with 11 bases spanning the gap. CDR1 is KGHSH, CDR2 LQKENI, per germline. CDR3 length: 16 residues.

The chain carries TRBV27 and TRBJ1-4, with D uncertain. Germline V gene lookup returns CDR1 MNHEY and CDR2 SMNVEV (reference sequence). Trimming took 0 bases from V and 4 from J, leaving 9 bases between them. This CDR3 spans 15 amino acids. DNA of the CDR3: TGTGCCAGCAGTTTATCAGGTCTGGGTAATGAAAAACTGTTTTTT. Translating it yields CASSLSGLGNEKLFF.

The rearrangement joins TRBV12-3 or TRBV12-4 to TRBJ1-2, with D tentatively TRBD1 (6 bases). The CDR3 has 13 amino acids. Trimming pared 6 bases from V and 8 bases from J, leaving 16 bases between. CDR3 coding DNA: TGTGCCAGCAGCCCACAGGGTTGGAGAGGCTACACCTTC. Its protein is CASSPQGWRGYTF.

This chain joins TRBV10-2 and TRBJ1-1; D is undetermined. With 2 bases removed from V and 1 base from J, the gap between germline ends came to 8 bases. The CDR3 is 14 amino acids. Germline CDR1 WSHSY, CDR2 SAAADI. This chain's CDR3 is CASSEVPGNTEAFF. In DNA, the CDR3 is TGCGCCAGCAGTGAGGTGCCAGGGAACACTGAAGCTTTCTTT.

This chain links TRBV5-1 with TRBJ2-1, with 10 bases fitting TRBD1. V trimming: 0 bases; J trimming: 6 bases; junction bases outside the gene matches: 3. CDR1 and CDR2 from the germline V gene are SGHRS and YFSETQ. The CDR3 runs 15 residues. In DNA, the CDR3 is TGCGCCAGCAGCTTGGGCGGGACAGGGGTCAATGAGCAGTTCTTC. Translating it yields CASSLGGTGVNEQFF.

The chain recombines TRBV18 with TRBJ1-5; tentative D call: TRBD1 (5 bases). CDR1 is KGHSH, CDR2 LQKENI, per germline. CDR3 length: 15 residues. V gave up 0 bases and J gave up 0 bases, with 6 bases separating them. CDR3 in amino acids: CASSPPGGSNQPQHF. The CDR3 coding sequence is TGTGCCAGCTCACCACCGGGGGGTAGCAATCAGCCCCAGCATTTT.

The V and J genes are TRBV6-1 and TRBJ2-3; TRBD2 matches at 7 bases. This CDR3 contains 16 residues. With 1 base clipped from V and 0 bases from J, the junction kept 4 bases outside the gene matches. Germline CDR1 reads MNHNS; CDR2 reads SASEGT. CDR3 DNA: TGTGCCAGCAGTGAAGGGCGGGGGTATAGCACAGATACGCAGTATTTT. As protein: CASSEGRGYSTDTQYF.

The V call is TRBV6-6, the J call TRBJ1-4, with D hard to call. Trimming removed 6 bases from V and 0 bases from J, with 8 bases in between. The CDR3 is made up of 14 amino acids. Germline CDR1 MNHNY, CDR2 SVGAGI (reference sequence). In nucleotides, the CDR3 is TGTGCCAGCAGGACAAAGGCAACTAATGAAAAACTGTTTTTT. The encoded protein is CASRTKATNEKLFF.

The chain combines TRBV4-2 with TRBJ1-2; maybe TRBD1 (5 bases). Germline V gives CDR1 LGHNA, CDR2 YNFKEQ. CDR3 length: 13 amino acids. With 4 bases removed from V and 2 bases from J, the gap between germline ends came to 8 bases. CDR3 loop: CASSPTANYGYTF. The CDR3 bases are TGTGCCAGCAGCCCGACAGCGAACTATGGCTACACCTTC.

The gene calls are TRBV12-3 or TRBV12-4 and TRBJ2-1, with D possibly being TRBD1 (5 bases). With 5 bases removed from V and 6 bases from J, the gap between germline ends came to 11 bases. The CDR3 has 13 amino acids. CDR3 nucleotides: TGTGCCAGCAGTCCACTACAGGCCAATGAGCAGTTCTTC. Translation gives CASSPLQANEQFF.

The chain joins TRBV10-3 to TRBJ1-5, with a weak D call TRBD1 (5 bases). Germline values: CDR1 ENHRY, CDR2 SYGVKD. The CDR3 runs 14 residues. V lost 3 bases and J 1 base, leaving 7 bases between the germline ends. The CDR3 here is CAISEQASNQPQHF. The CDR3 DNA is TGTGCCATCAGTGAACAGGCCAGCAATCAGCCCCAGCATTTT.

The chain couples TRBV3-1 (or the pseudogene TRBV3-2) to TRBJ1-1, with D possibly being TRBD1 (6 bases). The CDR3 is 13 amino acids. Germline-derived CDR1 and CDR2 are LGHDT and YNNKEL (reference sequence). The V gene lost 6 bases and the J gene lost 3 bases, with 11 bases spanning the gap. CDR3 amino acids: CASSRDIYTEAFF. CDR3 bases: TGTGCCAGCAGTCGGGACATATACACTGAAGCTTTCTTT.

This clone has only a few counts. The J gene is TRBJ2-1, the V gene TRBV2, with TRBD1 matching 8 bases. Germline CDR1 and CDR2: SNHLY and FYNNEI. The J segment lost 2 bases and the V segment lost 6 bases, leaving 12 bases of the junction unmatched. The CDR3 consists of 17 residues. The CDR3 sequence: CASRATGGKPTYNEQFF. The CDR3 DNA reads TGTGCCAGCAGGGCTACAGGGGGTAAACCAACCTACAATGAGCAGTTCTTC.

This clone is a singleton in its sample. This sequence joins TRBV5-4 and TRBJ2-1; 8 nucleotides match TRBD1. The CDR3 totals 15 residues. After removal of 3 bases from V and 7 bases from J, the junction contained 9 bases not matched to a gene. CDR1 is SGHNT and CDR2 is YYREEE in the germline V gene (reference sequence). CDR3 loop: CASSSSRGLGNEQFF. CDR3 in DNA: TGTGCCAGCAGCTCCTCCAGGGGGCTGGGGAATGAGCAGTTCTTC. The full variable domain, in which reference TRBV5-4 and TRBJ2-1 provide the parts outside the CDR3, is ETGVTQSPTHLIKTRGQQVTLRCSSQSGHNTVSWYQQALGQGPQFIFQYYREEENGRGNFPPRFSGLQFPNYSSELNVNALELDDSALYLCASSSSRGLGNEQFFGPGTRLTVL.

The rearrangement uses TRBV5-6 and TRBJ1-4; tentative D call: TRBD1 (5 bases). Between the trimmed V and J ends, which lost 2 bases and 4 bases, there was a span of 6 bases. The CDR3 covers 13 residues. Germline V CDR1 and CDR2: SGHDT, YYEEEE. CDR3 loop: CASSLQVNEKLFF. CDR3 nucleotides: TGTGCCAGCAGCTTACAGGTTAATGAAAAACTGTTTTTT.